These 10 T cell receptor beta chains originate from one sample sequenced in a study of cytomegalovirus exposure and HLA in healthy donors (dated by TCRdb to 2017 to 2019). Libraries came from the immunoSEQ multiplex PCR assay. For the multiplex PCR, a mixture combining 60 forward primers for TCR Vbeta segments and 13 reverse primers for TCR Jbeta segments was used. Imported from immuneACCESS, the table was reduced by TCRdb to in-frame sequences with V and J called. These copies leave out some clones; in studies compared against another copy, an unresolved V gene accounts for under half, and the cause of the remainder is not known. The sample records 170,000 or so clones, less than 85% of which are singletons. Under 0.75% of the sample comes from the top ten. The sample was PBMCs. Receptors originate from a boy aged 5-17 years in good health and CMV-seronegative.

This rearrangement joins TRBV15 to TRBJ1-2; 7 bases align to TRBD1. CDR3 length: 16 amino acids. CDR1 is LNHNV, CDR2 YYDKDF, per germline (reference sequence). V shed 0 bases and J 4 bases; nucleotides not matched to a gene: 8. The CDR3 region is CATSRDLTGAVYGYTF. CDR3 in DNA: TGTGCCACCAGCAGAGATCTAACAGGGGCTGTCTATGGCTACACCTTC.

J is TRBJ1-1 and V is TRBV6-1, with 9 positions matching TRBD1. Germline values: CDR1 MNHNS, CDR2 SASEGT. The CDR3 spans 14 residues. Trimming removed 4 bases from V and 5 bases from J; junction bases left unmatched: 5. CDR3 amino acids: CASSVNRGRTEAFF. DNA for the CDR3: TGTGCCAGCAGTGTAAACAGGGGGCGGACTGAAGCTTTCTTT.

As for this clone: Relative to the germline gene, one junction end is altered; a read error may explain this. The genes are TRBV19 and TRBJ1-2, with 9 bases fitting TRBD1. CDR1 and CDR2 from the germline V gene are LNHDA and SQIVND (reference sequence). The length of the CDR3 is 14 residues. CDR3 sequence: CASSSGQGNYGCTF. The CDR3 bases are TGTGCCAGTAGCTCAGGACAGGGGAACTATGGCTGCACCTTC.

A few counts support this clone. The V and J genes are TRBV7-9 and TRBJ1-3; D possibly corresponds to TRBD1 (6 bases). CDR1 and CDR2 (germline): SEHNR, FQNEAQ (reference sequence). Trimming stripped 5 bases from V and 0 bases from J, with 11 bases between. This CDR3 contains 15 residues. CDR3 residues: CASSRTGFSGNTIYF. The CDR3 DNA reads TGTGCCAGCAGCCGCACAGGGTTCTCTGGAAACACCATATATTTT. The whole variable domain, filled in from reference TRBV7-9 and TRBJ1-3, reads DTGVSQNPRHKITKRGQNVTFRCDPISEHNRLYWYRQTLGQGPEFLTYFQNEAQLEKSRLLSDRFSAERPKGSFSTLEIQRTEQGDSAMYLCASSRTGFSGNTIYFGEGSWLTVV.

This chain joins TRBV19 and TRBJ1-4; D call uncertain. The V gene's germline CDR1 is LNHDA and CDR2 SQIVND (reference sequence). V lost 9 bases to trimming and J lost 8 bases, with 25 bases between them. The CDR3 spans 16 residues. The CDR3 bases are TGTGCCAGCCTCAACCTCCGGGATAGGGCCGACGAAAAACTGTTTTTT. Translating it yields CASLNLRDRADEKLFF.

The chain links TRBV5-1 to TRBJ2-5, with 8 bases fitting TRBD1. The CDR3 covers 14 residues. Germline CDR1 is SGHRS and CDR2 is YFSETQ. Germline trimming cut 9 bases from V and 5 bases from J; bases unmatched to any gene: 12. The CDR3 reads CATSPPGGRETQYF. In DNA, the CDR3 is TGCGCCACATCCCCGCCAGGGGGCCGTGAGACCCAGTACTTC.

The chain carries TRBV18 and TRBJ2-3; 8 nucleotides line up with TRBD2. The CDR3 has 15 residues. CDR1 and CDR2 (germline): KGHSH, LQKENI. After removal of 2 bases from V and 3 bases from J, the junction contained 4 bases not matched to a gene. The CDR3 here is CASSPAGGITDTQYF. DNA for the CDR3: TGTGCCAGCTCACCAGCGGGGGGAATTACAGATACGCAGTATTTT. Complete variable domain (other parts from reference TRBV18 and TRBJ2-3): NAGVMQNPRHLVRRRGQEARLRCSPMKGHSHVYWYRQLPEEGLKFMVYLQKENIIDESGMPKERFSAEFPKEGPSILRIQQVVRGDSAAYFCASSPAGGITDTQYFGPGTRLTVL.

The genes are TRBV5-1 and TRBJ2-2; 9 positions match TRBD1. The length of the CDR3 is 15 residues. V gave up 1 base and J gave up 7 bases; unmatched junction bases: 5. Looked up from germline, CDR1 is SGHRS and CDR2 is YFSETQ. CDR3 sequence reads: CASSLLTGGGGELFF. In nucleotides, the CDR3 is TGCGCCAGCAGCTTGTTAACAGGGGGCGGCGGGGAGCTGTTTTTT.

The chain links TRBV5-1 to TRBJ2-7; D not certain. V was clipped by 1 base and J by 1 base, with 12 bases between them. This CDR3 is 15 amino acids long. The germline V gene encodes CDR1 SGHRS and CDR2 YFSETQ. CDR3 nucleotides: TGCGCCAGCAGCTTGAGTGGCGGCGGATCCTACGAGCAGTACTTC. Encoded protein: CASSLSGGGSYEQYF.

This chain links TRBV30 with TRBJ2-2, with 11 positions matching TRBD2. Germline values: CDR1 GTSNPN, CDR2 SVGIG (reference sequence). This CDR3 contains 16 residues. V lost 1 base and J lost 6; bases outside the gene matches: 7. In nucleotides, the CDR3 is TGTGCCTGGAGTGCGCATAGCGGGGGGGCCGCCGGGGAGCTGTTTTTT. Its protein product is CAWSAHSGGAAGELFF.